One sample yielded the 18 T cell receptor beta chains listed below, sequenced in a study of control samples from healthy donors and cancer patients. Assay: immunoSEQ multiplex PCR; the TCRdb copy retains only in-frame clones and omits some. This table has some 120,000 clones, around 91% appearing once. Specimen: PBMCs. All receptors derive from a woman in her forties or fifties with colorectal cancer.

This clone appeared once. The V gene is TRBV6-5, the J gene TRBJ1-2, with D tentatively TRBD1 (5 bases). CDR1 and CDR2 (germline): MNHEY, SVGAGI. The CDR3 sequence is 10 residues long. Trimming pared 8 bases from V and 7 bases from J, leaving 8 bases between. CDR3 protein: CASGAAGYTF. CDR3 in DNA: TGTGCCAGCGGGGCCGCTGGCTACACCTTC.

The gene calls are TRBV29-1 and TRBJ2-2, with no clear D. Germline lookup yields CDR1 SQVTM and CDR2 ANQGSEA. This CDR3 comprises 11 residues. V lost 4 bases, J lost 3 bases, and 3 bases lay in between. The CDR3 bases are TGCAGCGTTGGGGACACCGGGGAGCTGTTTTTT. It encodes CSVGDTGELFF.

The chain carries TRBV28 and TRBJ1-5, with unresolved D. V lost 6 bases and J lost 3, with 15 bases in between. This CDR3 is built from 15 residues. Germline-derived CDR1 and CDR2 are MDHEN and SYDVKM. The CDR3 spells CASSSPDLVNQPQHF. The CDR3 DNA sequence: TGTGCCAGCAGCTCGCCAGACTTGGTCAATCAGCCCCAGCATTTT. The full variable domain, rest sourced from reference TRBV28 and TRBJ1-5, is DVKVTQSSRYLVKRTGEKVFLECVQDMDHENMFWYRQDPGLGLRLIYFSYDVKMKEKGDIPEGYSVSREKKERFSLILESASTNQTSMYLCASSSPDLVNQPQHFGDGTRLSIL.

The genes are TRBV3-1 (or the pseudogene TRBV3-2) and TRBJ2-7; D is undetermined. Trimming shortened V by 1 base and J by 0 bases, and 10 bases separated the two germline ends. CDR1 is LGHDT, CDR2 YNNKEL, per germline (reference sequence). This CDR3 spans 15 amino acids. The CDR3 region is CASSQVGQSSYEQYF. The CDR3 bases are TGTGCCAGCAGCCAAGTGGGTCAGAGCTCCTACGAGCAGTACTTC.

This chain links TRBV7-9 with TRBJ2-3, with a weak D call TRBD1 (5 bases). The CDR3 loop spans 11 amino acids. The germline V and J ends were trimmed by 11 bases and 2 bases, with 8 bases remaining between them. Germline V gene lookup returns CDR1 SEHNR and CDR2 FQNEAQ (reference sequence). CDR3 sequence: CAAGYTDTQYF. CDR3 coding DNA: TGTGCCGCAGGGTACACAGATACGCAGTATTTT.

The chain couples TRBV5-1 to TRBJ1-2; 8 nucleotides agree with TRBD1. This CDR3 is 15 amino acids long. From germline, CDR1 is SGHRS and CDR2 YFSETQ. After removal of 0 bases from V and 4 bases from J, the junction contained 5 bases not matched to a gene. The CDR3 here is CASSLVGQGFYGYTF. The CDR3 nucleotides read TGCGCCAGCAGCTTGGTTGGACAGGGTTTCTATGGCTACACCTTC.

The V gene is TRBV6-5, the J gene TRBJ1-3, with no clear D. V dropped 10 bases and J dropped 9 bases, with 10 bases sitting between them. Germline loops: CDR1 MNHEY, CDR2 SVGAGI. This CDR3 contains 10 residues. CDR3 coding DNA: TGTGCCACCCACGGTGGCACCATATATTTT. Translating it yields CATHGGTIYF.

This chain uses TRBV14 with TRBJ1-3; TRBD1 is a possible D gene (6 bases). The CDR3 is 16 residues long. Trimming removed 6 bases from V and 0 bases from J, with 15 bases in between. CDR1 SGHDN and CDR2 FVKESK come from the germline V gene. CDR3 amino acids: CASSSFGDTSGNTIYF. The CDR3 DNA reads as TGTGCCAGCAGTTCCTTCGGGGACACCTCTGGAAACACCATATATTTT.

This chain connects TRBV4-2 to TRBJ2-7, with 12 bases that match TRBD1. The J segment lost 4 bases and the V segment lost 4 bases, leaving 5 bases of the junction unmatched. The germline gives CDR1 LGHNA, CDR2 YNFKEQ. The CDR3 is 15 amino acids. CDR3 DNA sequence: TGTGCCAGCAGCCCGGGACAGGGGGCAGGGTACGAGCAGTACTTC. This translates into CASSPGQGAGYEQYF.

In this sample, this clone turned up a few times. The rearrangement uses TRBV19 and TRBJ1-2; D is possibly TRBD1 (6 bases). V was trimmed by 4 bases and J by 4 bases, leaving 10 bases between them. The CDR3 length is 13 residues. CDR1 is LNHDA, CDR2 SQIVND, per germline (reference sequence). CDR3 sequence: CASSRQTGYGYTF. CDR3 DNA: TGTGCCAGTAGTAGACAGACAGGCTATGGCTACACCTTC.

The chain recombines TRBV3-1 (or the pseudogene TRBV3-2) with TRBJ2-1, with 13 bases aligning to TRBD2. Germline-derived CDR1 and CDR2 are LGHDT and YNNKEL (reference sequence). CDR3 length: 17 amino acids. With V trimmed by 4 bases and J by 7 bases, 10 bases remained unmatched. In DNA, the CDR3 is TGTGCCAGCAGCCCTCGGACTAGCGGGAGATTCAGAAATGAGCAGTTCTTC. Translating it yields CASSPRTSGRFRNEQFF.

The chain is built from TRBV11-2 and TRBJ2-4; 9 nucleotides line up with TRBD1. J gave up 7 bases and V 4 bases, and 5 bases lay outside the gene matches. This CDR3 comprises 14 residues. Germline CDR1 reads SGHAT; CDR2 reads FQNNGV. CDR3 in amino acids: CASSSNRGLNIQYF. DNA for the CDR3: TGTGCCAGCAGCTCAAACAGGGGGCTGAACATTCAGTACTTC. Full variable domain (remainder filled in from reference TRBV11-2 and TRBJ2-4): EAGVAQSPRYKIIEKRQSVAFWCNPISGHATLYWYQQILGQGPKLLIQFQNNGVVDDSQLPKDRFSAERLKGVDSTLKIQPAKLEDSAVYLCASSSNRGLNIQYFGAGTRLSVL.

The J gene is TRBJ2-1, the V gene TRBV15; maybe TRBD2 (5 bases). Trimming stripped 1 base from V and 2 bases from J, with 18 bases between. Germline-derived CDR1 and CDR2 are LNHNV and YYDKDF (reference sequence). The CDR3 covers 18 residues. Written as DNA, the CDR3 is TGTGCCACCAGCAGAGCCCCCCGGCGTATCGGGGCCTACAATGAGCAGTTCTTC. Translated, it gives CATSRAPRRIGAYNEQFF. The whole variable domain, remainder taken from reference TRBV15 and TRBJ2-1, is DAMVIQNPRYQVTQFGKPVTLSCSQTLNHNVMYWYQQKSSQAPKLLFHYYDKDFNNEADTPDNFQSRRPNTSFCFLDIRSPGLGDTAMYLCATSRAPRRIGAYNEQFFGPGTRLTVL.

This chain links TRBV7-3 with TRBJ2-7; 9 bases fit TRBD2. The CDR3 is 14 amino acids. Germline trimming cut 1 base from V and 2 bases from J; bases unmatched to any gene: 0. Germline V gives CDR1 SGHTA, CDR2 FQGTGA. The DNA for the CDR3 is TGTGCCAGCAGCTTAAGCGGGAGGGCCTACGAGCAGTACTTC. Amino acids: CASSLSGRAYEQYF. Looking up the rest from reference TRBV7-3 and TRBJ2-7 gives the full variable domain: GAGVSQTPSNKVTEKGKYVELRCDPISGHTALYWYRQSLGQGPEFLIYFQGTGAADDSGLPNDRFFAVRPEGSVSTLKIQRTERGDSAVYLCASSLSGRAYEQYFGPGTRLTVT.

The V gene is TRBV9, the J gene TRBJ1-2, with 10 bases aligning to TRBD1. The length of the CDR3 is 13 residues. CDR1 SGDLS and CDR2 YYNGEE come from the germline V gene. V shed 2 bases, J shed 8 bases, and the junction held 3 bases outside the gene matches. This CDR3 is CASSVGTGEGYTF. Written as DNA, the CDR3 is TGTGCCAGCAGCGTCGGGACAGGGGAAGGCTACACCTTC.

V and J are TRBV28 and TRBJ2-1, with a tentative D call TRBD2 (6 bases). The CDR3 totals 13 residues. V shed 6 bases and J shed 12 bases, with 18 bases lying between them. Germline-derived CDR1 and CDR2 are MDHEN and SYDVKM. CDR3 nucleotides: TGTGCCAGCAGCCCGTACCCAGCGGGTAGGCAGTTCTTC. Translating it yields CASSPYPAGRQFF.

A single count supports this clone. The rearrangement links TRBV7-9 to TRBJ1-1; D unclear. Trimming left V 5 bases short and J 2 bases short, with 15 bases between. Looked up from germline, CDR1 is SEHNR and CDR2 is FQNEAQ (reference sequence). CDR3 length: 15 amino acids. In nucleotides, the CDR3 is TGTGCCAGCAGCCGAACAACATGGTCCAACACTGAAGCTTTCTTT. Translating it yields CASSRTTWSNTEAFF. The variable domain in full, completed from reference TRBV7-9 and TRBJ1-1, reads DTGVSQNPRHKITKRGQNVTFRCDPISEHNRLYWYRQTLGQGPEFLTYFQNEAQLEKSRLLSDRFSAERPKGSFSTLEIQRTEQGDSAMYLCASSRTTWSNTEAFFGQGTRLTVV.

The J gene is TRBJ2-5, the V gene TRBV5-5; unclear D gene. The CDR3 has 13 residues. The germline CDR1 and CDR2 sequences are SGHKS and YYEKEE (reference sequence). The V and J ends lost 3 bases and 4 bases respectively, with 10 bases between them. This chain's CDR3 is CASSSSPPETQYF. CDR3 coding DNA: TGTGCCAGCAGCTCCTCCCCCCCAGAGACCCAGTACTTC.